The 25 T cell receptor beta chains presented below share a single source sample, sequenced in a study of response to subunit inactivated influenza vaccine. TCRdb redid the calling of the RT-PCR reads with MiXCR, one entry per CDR3 protein. The repertoire has about 530,000 distinct CDR3 sequences, 10% to 15% of them found once; the top ten carry 9.5% to 13%. The specimen comprised PBMCs from blood, sampled on the day of vaccination. The receptors were sampled from a man aged 45 to 65 who received an inactivated influenza vaccine.

The rearrangement links TRBV7-9 to TRBJ2-1, with TRBD2 matching 8 bases. Germline V gene sequence: CDR1 SEHNR, CDR2 FQNEAQ (reference sequence). V shed 5 bases and J 1 base; nucleotides not matched to a gene: 7. The CDR3 sequence is 16 residues long. The CDR3 DNA reads TGTGCCAGCAGCCCGCCGGGAGGGTCGTCCTACAATGAGCAGTTCTTC. Its translation is CASSPPGGSSYNEQFF. Based on the CDR3 plus reference TRBV7-9 and TRBJ2-1, the full variable domain is DTGVSQNPRHKITKRGQNVTFRCDPISEHNRLYWYRQTLGQGPEFLTYFQNEAQLEKSRLLSDRFSAERPKGSFSTLEIQRTEQGDSAMYLCASSPPGGSSYNEQFFGPGTRLTVL.

The V call is TRBV20-1, the J call TRBJ2-5; perhaps TRBD2 as D (6 bases). The germline gives CDR1 DFQATT, CDR2 SNEGSKA (reference sequence). V gave up 7 bases and J gave up 5 bases, with 14 bases separating them. The CDR3 is 12 amino acids. CDR3 region: CSVLAQFETQYF. CDR3 bases: TGCAGTGTACTAGCCCAATTCGAGACCCAGTACTTC.

A note on this clonotype: One base away lies a much larger clone, so this may be a sequencing read error. The chain links TRBV6-5 to TRBJ2-7; maybe TRBD1 (5 bases). Trimming removed 2 bases at V and 0 bases at J, with 5 bases between. In germline, CDR1 is MNHEY, CDR2 SVGAGI. This CDR3 is built from 13 residues. The CDR3 nucleotides read TGTGCCAGCAGTTACGACAGCTCCTACGAGCAGTACTTC. Translating gives CASSYDSSYEQYF.

The J gene is TRBJ2-7, the V gene TRBV5-1, with no clear D. In germline, CDR1 is SGHRS, CDR2 YFSETQ. The CDR3 has 14 residues. V shed 3 bases and J shed 0 bases, with 10 bases lying between them. Here the CDR3 reads CASSWVGSSYEQYF. CDR3 bases: TGCGCCAGCAGCTGGGTGGGGTCCTCCTACGAGCAGTACTTC.

This clonotype came up many times. The DNA for the CDR3 is TGTGCCAGCTCACTAGCGGGACCATACAATGAGCAGTTCTTC. It is translated as CASSLAGPYNEQFF. The chain employs TRBV12-3 or TRBV12-4 and TRBJ2-1; 10 bases align to TRBD2. This CDR3 contains 14 residues. The V gene end was trimmed by 8 bases and the J gene end by 4 bases; junction bases not matched to a gene: 5.

This clonotype was observed at least ten times. The V gene is TRBV27, the J gene TRBJ1-2; TRBD1 is a possible D gene (6 bases). The CDR3 spans 17 residues. The ends were cut back, 1 base at V and 2 bases at J, with 17 bases in the middle. Looked up from germline, CDR1 is MNHEY and CDR2 is SMNVEV (reference sequence). The CDR3 protein is CASSLLQGWTENYGYTF. DNA of the CDR3: TGTGCCAGCAGTTTATTACAGGGCTGGACGGAAAACTATGGCTACACCTTC.

V is TRBV20-1 and J is TRBJ1-2; 7 nucleotides align to TRBD1. CDR1 and CDR2 (germline): DFQATT, SNEGSKA (reference sequence). This CDR3 spans 19 amino acids. The J segment lost 1 base and the V segment lost 6 bases, leaving 23 bases of the junction unmatched. The CDR3 spells CSAPPRLKTGDSVNYGYTF. For the CDR3, the DNA is TGCAGTGCCCCCCCCCGTCTCAAAACAGGGGATTCTGTTAACTATGGCTACACCTTC.

This clonotype was detected ten times or more. The rearrangement links TRBV24-1 to TRBJ2-3, with D tentatively TRBD2 (6 bases). V lost 0 bases and J lost 0, with 9 bases in between. The germline V gene encodes CDR1 KGHDR and CDR2 SFDVKD. The CDR3 loop spans 16 amino acids. The CDR3, as DNA: TGTGCCACCAGTGATTTGGTTCGGGAGAGCACAGATACGCAGTATTTT. Its translation is CATSDLVRESTDTQYF.

This clonotype showed up just a few times. The V gene is TRBV20-1, the J gene TRBJ2-2, with a tentative D call TRBD1 (6 bases). The CDR3 is 11 residues long. The V gene lost 5 bases and the J gene lost 6 bases, with 7 bases spanning the gap. CDR1 is DFQATT and CDR2 is SNEGSKA in the germline V gene (reference sequence). CDR3 region: CSAAGAGELFF. The CDR3 nucleotides are TGCAGTGCTGCAGGGGCCGGGGAGCTGTTTTTT.

The CDR3 loop reads CASRIQGSGNTIYF. The CDR3 bases are TGTGCCAGCAGGATACAGGGTTCTGGAAACACCATATATTTT. The chain joins TRBV12-3 or TRBV12-4 to TRBJ1-3; D might be TRBD1 (6 bases). V lost 6 bases, J lost 1 base, and 10 bases lay in between. CDR3 length: 14 amino acids.

The sample holds one count of this clonotype. CDR3 residues: CASSQVGRGGGTADTQYF. CDR3 in DNA: TGTGCCAGCAGCCAAGTGGGACGCGGCGGGGGGACCGCAGATACGCAGTATTTT. This chain joins TRBV14 and TRBJ2-3; TRBD2 agrees at 8 bases. J was trimmed by 4 bases and V by 1 base; bases with no gene match: 13. Germline-derived CDR1 and CDR2 are SGHDN and FVKESK. There are 18 residues in the CDR3.

This clonotype was recorded a few times. The chain uses TRBV3-1 and TRBJ1-2, with a tentative D call TRBD1 (6 bases). V lost 1 base, J lost 0 bases, and 9 bases lay in between. CDR3 length: 15 amino acids. CDR1 and CDR2 (germline): LGHDT, YNNKEL (reference sequence). The CDR3 protein is CASSQGTASNYGYTF. CDR3 nucleotides: TGTGCCAGCAGCCAAGGGACAGCCTCTAACTATGGCTACACCTTC.

This clonotype was observed a handful of times. This CDR3 is CASRIGSQETQYF. The CDR3 DNA reads as TGTGCCAGCAGAATAGGATCCCAAGAGACCCAGTACTTC. V gene TRBV7-2 combines with J gene TRBJ2-5, with D uncertain. The CDR3 loop spans 13 amino acids. The V and J ends lost 6 bases and 1 base respectively, with 9 bases between them. Germline V CDR1 and CDR2: SGHTA, FQGNSA.

The genes are TRBV28 and TRBJ2-3; D possibly uses TRBD1 or TRBD2 (5 bases each). The CDR3 length is 16 residues. V gave up 6 bases and J gave up 1 base, with 17 bases separating them. The germline CDR1 and CDR2 sequences are MDHEN and SYDVKM. The CDR3 DNA reads TGTGCCAGCAGACCTCCAAAGGGGAGCGGCACAGATACGCAGTATTTT. This translates into CASRPPKGSGTDTQYF.

This clonotype was observed a few times. The J gene is TRBJ1-4, the V gene TRBV11-2; D not certain. Trimming shortened V by 7 bases and J by 4 bases, and 16 bases separated the two germline ends. Germline CDR1 SGHAT, CDR2 FQNNGV. The CDR3 length is 15 residues. The CDR3 here is CASTLGGRLNEKLFF. The DNA for the CDR3 is TGTGCCAGCACCCTAGGAGGCAGACTTAATGAAAAACTGTTTTTT.

This clonotype appeared many times. The rearrangement uses TRBV29-1 and TRBJ1-2, with D hard to call. From germline, CDR1 is SQVTM and CDR2 ANQGSEA. V dropped 7 bases and J dropped 0 bases, with 15 bases sitting between them. This CDR3 has 14 amino acids. CDR3 DNA sequence: TGCAGCGCCCCTGGACCCTCTGCTAACTATGGCTACACCTTC. Its translation: CSAPGPSANYGYTF.

This clonotype was detected only a few times. The chain couples TRBV28 to TRBJ2-5, with D possibly TRBD2 on 7 matching bases. This CDR3 is 16 amino acids long. Germline values: CDR1 MDHEN, CDR2 SYDVKM. The V end lost 3 bases, the J end lost 4 bases, and 18 bases lay between the germline ends. The CDR3 loop reads CASSLGAGELLETQYF. CDR3 DNA: TGTGCCAGCAGTTTGGGGGCGGGAGAGTTGTTAGAGACCCAGTACTTC. Full variable domain (missing parts from reference TRBV28 and TRBJ2-5): DVKVTQSSRYLVKRTGEKVFLECVQDMDHENMFWYRQDPGLGLRLIYFSYDVKMKEKGDIPEGYSVSREKKERFSLILESASTNQTSMYLCASSLGAGELLETQYFGPGTRLLVL.

This clonotype was found a few times. This sequence joins TRBV6-5 and TRBJ2-7; 10 nucleotides agree with TRBD2. Germline V gene data show CDR1 as MNHEY and CDR2 as SVGAGI. V lost 2 bases to trimming and J lost 12 bases; unmatched junction nucleotides: 10. This CDR3 comprises 14 residues. Here the CDR3 reads CASSYTSGTLGGYF. The DNA of the CDR3 is TGTGCCAGCAGTTACACTAGCGGGACACTCGGGGGGTACTTC.

This rearrangement joins TRBV7-2 to TRBJ2-5; 8 bases map to TRBD2. J was trimmed by 2 bases and V by 1 base; bases with no gene match: 9. The CDR3 extends over 17 amino acids. The germline CDR1 and CDR2 sequences are SGHTA and FQGNSA. The CDR3: CASSLGIGIAGQETQYF. Here the CDR3 DNA reads TGTGCCAGCAGCTTAGGTATCGGCATAGCGGGACAAGAGACCCAGTACTTC.

This clonotype showed up just a few times. The chain has TRBV15 and TRBJ2-3; D call uncertain. Looked up from germline, CDR1 is LNHNV and CDR2 is YYDKDF (reference sequence). The CDR3 is 14 amino acids. Trimming cost V 4 bases and J 2 bases, with 10 bases left between them. The CDR3 sequence is CATSKKGPTDTQYF. The CDR3 DNA sequence: TGTGCCACCAGCAAAAAGGGCCCCACAGATACGCAGTATTTT.

This clonotype came up a few times. The limits of the CDR3 on the DNA are not certain, so only TCRdb's listed CDR3 is given. The rearrangement links TRBV7-8 to TRBJ2-4; the table's D gene call, TRBD1, was not cross checked with the DNA. CDR1 and CDR2 from the germline V gene are SGHVS and FQNEAQ. The CDR3 totals 12 residues, both ends included. The CDR3 protein is CASSLVGAGTHF.

In its sample, this clonotype was seen many times. V and J are TRBV12-3 or TRBV12-4 and TRBJ2-3; weak D call: TRBD1 (6 bases). V lost 5 bases to trimming and J lost 2 bases, with 17 bases between them. This CDR3 is built from 16 residues. For the CDR3, the DNA is TGTGCCAGCAGTCCCGAGGACAGATCTCTCACAGATACGCAGTATTTT. Translating gives CASSPEDRSLTDTQYF.

This clonotype has a handful of counts. J is TRBJ2-1 and V is TRBV12-3 or TRBV12-4; D is undetermined. CDR3 length: 13 amino acids. V was clipped by 3 bases and J by 5 bases, with 8 bases between them. The CDR3 reads CASSLKQNNEQFF. The CDR3 coding sequence is TGTGCCAGCAGTTTGAAACAAAACAATGAGCAGTTCTTC.

A few counts support this clonotype. This CDR3 reads CASSLRGTGYYNEQFF. The CDR3, as DNA: TGTGCCAGCAGCCTACGTGGGACAGGGTACTACAATGAGCAGTTCTTC. The chain carries TRBV14 and TRBJ2-1, with TRBD1 matching over 9 bases. Germline assignment: CDR1 SGHDN and CDR2 FVKESK. V lost 4 bases, J lost 3 bases, and 7 bases stayed unmatched. This CDR3 is built from 16 residues.

In this sample, this clonotype turned up a few times. The DNA of the CDR3 is TGCGCCAGCAGCCAAGGGTTCCTATCCCAAGAGACCCAGTACTTC. It is translated as CASSQGFLSQETQYF. The chain combines TRBV4-1 with TRBJ2-5; D remains unclear. The CDR3 spans 15 residues. Per the germline V gene, CDR1 is MGHRA and CDR2 is YSYEKL. Trimming pared 1 base from V and 1 base from J, leaving 10 bases between.